Below are 19 T cell receptor beta chains sequenced from a single sample in a study of blood T cell repertoires in COVID-19. Assay: immunoSEQ multiplex PCR; the TCRdb copy retains only in-frame clones and omits some. The sample consists of about 120,000 clones, roughly 80% of them appearing once. The sample taken for sequencing was peripheral blood. The receptors were sampled from a man between 65 and 85 years old with acute or convalescent COVID-19.

The rearrangement uses TRBV16 and TRBJ1-1; perhaps TRBD1 as D (5 bases). From germline, CDR1 is KGHSY and CDR2 FQNENV. The CDR3 extends over 13 amino acids. V was pared by 2 bases and J by 6 bases, with 10 bases between. For the CDR3, the DNA is TGTGCCAGCAGCCAAACGACAGCCCCTGAAGCTTTCTTT. This gives the protein CASSQTTAPEAFF.

The DNA for the CDR3 is TGTGCCAGCAGCTTAGGGACAGGGGGATATAGCAATCAGCCCCAGCATTTT. As protein: CASSLGTGGYSNQPQHF. This chain joins TRBV7-2 and TRBJ1-5; 10 bases map to TRBD1. This CDR3 is 17 amino acids long. Trimming took 1 base from V and 0 from J; bases not matched to a gene: 3. Germline assignment: CDR1 SGHTA and CDR2 FQGNSA.

The V and J genes are TRBV19 and TRBJ1-6, with D unclear. Germline-derived CDR1 and CDR2 are LNHDA and SQIVND (reference sequence). The CDR3 runs 13 residues. V gave up 7 bases and J gave up 6 bases, with 10 bases separating them. The DNA for the CDR3 is TGTGCCAGTACTAACTTCGGTAATTCACCCCTCCACTTT. Its translation is CASTNFGNSPLHF.

The chain uses TRBV3-1 (or the pseudogene TRBV3-2) and TRBJ2-7, with 9 bases identical to TRBD1. There are 16 residues in the CDR3. Germline V lookup: CDR1 LGHDT, CDR2 YNNKEL (reference sequence). Trimming removed 1 base from V and 4 bases from J; junction bases left unmatched: 8. The CDR3 reads CASSQGMPGQGYEQYF. Here the CDR3 DNA reads TGTGCCAGCAGCCAAGGCATGCCGGGACAGGGATACGAGCAGTACTTC.

The chain uses TRBV5-1 and TRBJ2-7; 9 bases are a match to TRBD1. Unmatched junction bases numbered 18, after V lost 5 bases and J lost 0 bases. The CDR3 loop spans 19 amino acids. CDR1 and CDR2 from the germline V gene are SGHRS and YFSETQ. CDR3 in amino acids: CASSHLPGTGTPSSYEQYF. The CDR3 coding sequence is TGCGCCAGCAGTCATCTGCCCGGGACAGGGACTCCAAGCTCCTACGAGCAGTACTTC.

This sequence joins TRBV11-2 and TRBJ1-2; TRBD1 might be the D (6 bases). Between the trimmed V and J ends, which lost 4 bases and 8 bases, there was a span of 11 bases. The CDR3 is 12 residues long. Germline V gene sequence: CDR1 SGHAT, CDR2 FQNNGV. The chain's CDR3 is CASSSGTSGYTF. As DNA, the CDR3 is TGTGCCAGCAGCTCAGGGACATCGGGCTACACCTTC.

This clone was recorded only once. This chain connects TRBV5-1 to TRBJ2-7, with 7 bases lining up with TRBD2. Germline-derived CDR1 and CDR2 are SGHRS and YFSETQ. With 4 bases clipped from V and 4 bases from J, the junction kept 5 bases outside the gene matches. The CDR3 is made up of 13 amino acids. CDR3 nucleotides: TGCGCCAGCAGCGCGGGGGAGCGGTACGAGCAGTACTTC. Translating it yields CASSAGERYEQYF.

The genes are TRBV5-1 and TRBJ1-5, with 9 bases matching TRBD1. The CDR3 is made up of 16 amino acids. With V trimmed by 0 bases and J by 4 bases, 5 bases remained unmatched. The germline V gene encodes CDR1 SGHRS and CDR2 YFSETQ. Here the CDR3 DNA reads TGCGCCAGCAGCTTGGGGACAGGGGATTTAAATCAGCCCCAGCATTTT. Its translation is CASSLGTGDLNQPQHF.

The genes are TRBV7-2 and TRBJ2-7, with 8 bases aligning to TRBD1. From germline, CDR1 is SGHTA and CDR2 FQGNSA. CDR3 length: 15 amino acids. With V trimmed by 2 bases and J by 5 bases, 8 bases remained unmatched. CDR3 amino acids: CASSLLWTGSHEQYF. The DNA of the CDR3 is TGTGCCAGCAGCTTACTTTGGACAGGGAGCCACGAGCAGTACTTC. Drawing the rest from reference TRBV7-2 and TRBJ2-7, the complete variable domain is GAGVSQSPSNKVTEKGKDVELRCDPISGHTALYWYRQSLGQGLEFLIYFQGNSAPDKSGLPSDRFSAERTGGSVSTLTIQRTQQEDSAVYLCASSLLWTGSHEQYFGPGTRLTVT.

The V and J genes are TRBV18 and TRBJ1-1; 8 bases are a match to TRBD1. This CDR3 region has 15 residues. From germline, CDR1 is KGHSH and CDR2 LQKENI. V trimming: 3 bases; J trimming: 3 bases; junction bases outside the gene matches: 6. This chain's CDR3 is CASSPAGQGHTEAFF. CDR3 DNA: TGTGCCAGCTCACCTGCCGGACAGGGCCACACTGAAGCTTTCTTT.

V and J are TRBV29-1 and TRBJ1-2; D uncertain. This CDR3 has 13 residues. Germline values: CDR1 SQVTM, CDR2 ANQGSEA. Trimming pared 4 bases from V and 1 base from J, leaving 10 bases between. The CDR3 reads CSVALALNYGYTF. In nucleotides, the CDR3 is TGCAGCGTTGCACTTGCTCTTAACTATGGCTACACCTTC.

The J gene is TRBJ1-1, the V gene TRBV2; D not resolved. Looked up from germline, CDR1 is SNHLY and CDR2 is FYNNEI. V was cut by 6 bases and J by 1 base, with 9 bases left in between. The CDR3 extends over 13 amino acids. The CDR3 spells CASRRVENTEAFF. The CDR3 DNA is TGTGCCAGCAGGAGGGTGGAGAACACTGAAGCTTTCTTT.

The chain joins TRBV6-6 to TRBJ2-7; D not certain. The V end lost 0 bases, the J end lost 0 bases, and 6 bases lay between the germline ends. CDR3 length: 14 amino acids. Germline assignment: CDR1 MNHNY and CDR2 SVGAGI (reference sequence). The CDR3 loop is CASSYSAISYEQYF. DNA for the CDR3: TGTGCCAGCAGTTACTCAGCCATCTCCTACGAGCAGTACTTC.

The CDR3 region has the DNA TGTGCCAGCACCGTAACCGGGACAGGGGAGTTGGGCAATCAGCCCCAGCATTTT. Its translation is CASTVTGTGELGNQPQHF. V gene TRBV7-2 combines with J gene TRBJ1-5; 10 nucleotides line up with TRBD1. Germline V gene sequence: CDR1 SGHTA, CDR2 FQGNSA. With 7 bases clipped from V and 2 bases from J, the junction kept 14 bases outside the gene matches. CDR3 length: 18 residues.

The V gene is TRBV18, the J gene TRBJ2-3; 8 bases are shared with TRBD2. Germline trimming cut 5 bases from V and 8 bases from J; bases unmatched to any gene: 9. Germline assignment: CDR1 KGHSH and CDR2 LQKENI. This CDR3 contains 14 residues. The CDR3 sequence is CASSSTTRGGTQYF. DNA for the CDR3: TGTGCCAGCTCATCGACTACCCGGGGGGGTACGCAGTATTTT.

The chain has TRBV29-1 and TRBJ2-7, with D perhaps TRBD2 (6 bases). Trimming stripped 4 bases from V and 2 bases from J, with 12 bases between. Germline V gene sequence: CDR1 SQVTM, CDR2 ANQGSEA. This CDR3 is built from 13 residues. The CDR3 nucleotides are TGCAGCGTTGGGGTGACTAGAACCTACGAGCAGTACTTC. Protein product: CSVGVTRTYEQYF.

This chain uses TRBV4-1 with TRBJ1-3; D uncertain. V dropped 1 base and J dropped 2 bases, with 12 bases sitting between them. Germline assignment: CDR1 MGHRA and CDR2 YSYEKL. The CDR3 contains 16 residues. This CDR3 is CASSQAPGVAGNTIYF. CDR3 DNA: TGCGCCAGCAGCCAAGCCCCCGGGGTTGCTGGAAACACCATATATTTT.

The chain recombines TRBV2 with TRBJ2-4, with D maybe TRBD2 (6 bases). V was pared by 0 bases and J by 15 bases, with 15 bases between. This CDR3 spans 13 amino acids. Germline values: CDR1 SNHLY, CDR2 FYNNEI. The CDR3 reads CASSEALLGLPYF. The CDR3 region has the DNA TGTGCCAGCAGTGAAGCGCTTCTGGGACTGCCGTACTTC.

The chain has TRBV7-9 and TRBJ2-3; 13 bases line up with TRBD2. Germline V gene lookup returns CDR1 SEHNR and CDR2 FQNEAQ (reference sequence). Trimming removed 4 bases from V and 2 bases from J; junction bases left unmatched: 3. The CDR3 is 16 amino acids. In DNA, the CDR3 is TGTGCCAGCAGCTCGGGACTAGCGGGGACCACAGATACGCAGTATTTT. This translates into CASSSGLAGTTDTQYF.